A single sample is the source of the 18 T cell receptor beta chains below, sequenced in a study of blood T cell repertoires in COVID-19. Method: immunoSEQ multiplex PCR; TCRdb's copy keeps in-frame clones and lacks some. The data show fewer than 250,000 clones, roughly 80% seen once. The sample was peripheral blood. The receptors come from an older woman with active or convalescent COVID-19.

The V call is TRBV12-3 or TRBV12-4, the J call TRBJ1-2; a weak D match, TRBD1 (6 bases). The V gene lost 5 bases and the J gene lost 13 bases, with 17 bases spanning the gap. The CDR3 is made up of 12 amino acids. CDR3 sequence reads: CASSPFEGVVTF. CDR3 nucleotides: TGTGCCAGCAGTCCCTTCGAGGGGGTTGTCACCTTC.

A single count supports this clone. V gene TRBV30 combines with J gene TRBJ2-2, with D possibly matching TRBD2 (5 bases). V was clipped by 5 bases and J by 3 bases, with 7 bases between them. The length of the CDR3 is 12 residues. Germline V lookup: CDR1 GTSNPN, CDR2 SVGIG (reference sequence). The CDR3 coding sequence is TGTGCCTGGTCGAGGGACACCGGGGAGCTGTTTTTT. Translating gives CAWSRDTGELFF.

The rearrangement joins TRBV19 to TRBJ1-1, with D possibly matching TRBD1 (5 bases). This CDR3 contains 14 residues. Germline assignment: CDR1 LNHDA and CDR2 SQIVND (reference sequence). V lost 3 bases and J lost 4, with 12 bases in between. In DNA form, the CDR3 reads TGTGCCAGTAGTATCTGGGGGGAGATCACTGAAGCTTTCTTT. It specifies CASSIWGEITEAFF. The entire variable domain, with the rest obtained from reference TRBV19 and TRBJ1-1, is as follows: DGGITQSPKYLFRKEGQNVTLSCEQNLNHDAMYWYRQDPGQGLRLIYYSQIVNDFQKGDIAEGYSVSREKKESFPLTVTSAQKNPTAFYLCASSIWGEITEAFFGQGTRLTVV.

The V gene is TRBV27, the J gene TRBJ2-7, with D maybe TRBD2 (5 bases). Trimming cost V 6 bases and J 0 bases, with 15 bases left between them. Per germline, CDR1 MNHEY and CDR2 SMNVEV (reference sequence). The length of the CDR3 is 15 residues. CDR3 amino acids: CASRPTPRGSYEQYF. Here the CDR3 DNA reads TGTGCCAGCAGACCAACCCCCCGGGGCTCCTACGAGCAGTACTTC.

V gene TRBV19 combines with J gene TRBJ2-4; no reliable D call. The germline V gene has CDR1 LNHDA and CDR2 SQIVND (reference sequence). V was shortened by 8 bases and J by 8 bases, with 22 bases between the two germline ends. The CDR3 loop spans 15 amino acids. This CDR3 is CASASLHEAGDIQYF. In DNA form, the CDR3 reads TGTGCCAGTGCCAGCCTTCACGAGGCTGGAGACATTCAGTACTTC.

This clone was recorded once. CDR3 nucleotides: TGTGCCTGGAGTTGGGGGCGCTCCGGGGAGCTGTTTTTT. Protein product: CAWSWGRSGELFF. This chain uses TRBV30 with TRBJ2-2; possibly TRBD1 for D (6 bases). V lost 2 bases to trimming and J lost 6 bases, with 10 bases between them. Per the germline V gene, CDR1 is GTSNPN and CDR2 is SVGIG (reference sequence). The CDR3 contains 13 residues.

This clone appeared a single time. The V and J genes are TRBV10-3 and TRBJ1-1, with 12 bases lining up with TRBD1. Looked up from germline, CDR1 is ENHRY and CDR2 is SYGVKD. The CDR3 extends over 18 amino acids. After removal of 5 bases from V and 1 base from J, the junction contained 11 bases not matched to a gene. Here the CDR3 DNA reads TGTGCCATCAGTATTAGCGGGACAGGGGGCATCGGGAACACTGAAGCTTTCTTT. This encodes CAISISGTGGIGNTEAFF.

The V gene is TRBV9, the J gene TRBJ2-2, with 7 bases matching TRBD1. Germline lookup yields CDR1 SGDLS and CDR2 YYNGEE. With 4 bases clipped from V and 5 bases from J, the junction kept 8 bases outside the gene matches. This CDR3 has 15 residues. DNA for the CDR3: TGTGCCAGCAGCCGACGGACAGGATGGACCGGGGAGCTGTTTTTT. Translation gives CASSRRTGWTGELFF.

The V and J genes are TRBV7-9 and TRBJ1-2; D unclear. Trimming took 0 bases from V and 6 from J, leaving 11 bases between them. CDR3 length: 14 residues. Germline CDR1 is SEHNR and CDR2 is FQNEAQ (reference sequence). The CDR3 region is CASSLAQVPHGYTF. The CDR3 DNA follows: TGTGCCAGCAGCTTAGCACAAGTCCCCCATGGCTACACCTTC.

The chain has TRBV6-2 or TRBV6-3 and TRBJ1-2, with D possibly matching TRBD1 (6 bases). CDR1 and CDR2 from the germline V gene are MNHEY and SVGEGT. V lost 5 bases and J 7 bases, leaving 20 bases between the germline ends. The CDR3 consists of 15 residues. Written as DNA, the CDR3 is TGTGCCAGCAGTCCGGAAAGGGGGGGAGCGTTTGGCTACACCTTC. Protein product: CASSPERGGAFGYTF.

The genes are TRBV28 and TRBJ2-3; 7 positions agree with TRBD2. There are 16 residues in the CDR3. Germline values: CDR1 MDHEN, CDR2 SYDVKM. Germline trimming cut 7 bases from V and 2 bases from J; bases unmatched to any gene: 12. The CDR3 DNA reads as TGTGCCAGCACCAGAAGACTAGCCCTGTCCACAGATACGCAGTATTTT. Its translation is CASTRRLALSTDTQYF.

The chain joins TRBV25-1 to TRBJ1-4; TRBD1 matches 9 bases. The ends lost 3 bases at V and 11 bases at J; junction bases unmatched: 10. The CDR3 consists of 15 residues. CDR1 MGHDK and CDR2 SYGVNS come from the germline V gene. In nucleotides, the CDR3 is TGTGCCAGCAGTGAGATAGGGGACAGGGAGCTGAAACTGTTTTTT. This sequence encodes CASSEIGDRELKLFF.

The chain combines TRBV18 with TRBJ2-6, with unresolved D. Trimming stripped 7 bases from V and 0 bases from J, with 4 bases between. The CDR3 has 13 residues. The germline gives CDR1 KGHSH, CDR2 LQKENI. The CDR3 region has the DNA TGTGCCAGCTTTCTCTCTGGGGCCAACGTCCTGACTTTC. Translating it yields CASFLSGANVLTF.

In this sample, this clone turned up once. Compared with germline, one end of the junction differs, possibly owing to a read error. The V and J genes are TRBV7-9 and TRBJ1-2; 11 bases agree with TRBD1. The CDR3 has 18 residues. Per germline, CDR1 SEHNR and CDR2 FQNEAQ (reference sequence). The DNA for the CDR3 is TGTGCCAGCAGCTTAACCAGCAGTGGGGGGACAGGGGGAAGTTCTTCCCCCTTC. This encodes CASSLTSSGGTGGSSSPF. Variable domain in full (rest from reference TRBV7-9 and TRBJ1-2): DTGVSQNPRHKITKRGQNVTFRCDPISEHNRLYWYRQTLGQGPEFLTYFQNEAQLEKSRLLSDRFSAERPKGSFSTLEIQRTEQGDSAMYLCASSLTSSGGTGGSSSPFGSGTRLTVV.

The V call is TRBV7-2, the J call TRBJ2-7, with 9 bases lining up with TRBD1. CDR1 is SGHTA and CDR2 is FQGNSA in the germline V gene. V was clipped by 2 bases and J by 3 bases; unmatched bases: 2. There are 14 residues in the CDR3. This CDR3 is CASSLWGQGYEQYF. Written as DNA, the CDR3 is TGTGCCAGCAGCTTATGGGGACAGGGCTACGAGCAGTACTTC.

The CDR3 nucleotides are TGCGCCAGCAGCTTGGTACTAGCAGCCTACGAGCAGTACTTC. As protein: CASSLVLAAYEQYF. The chain is built from TRBV5-1 and TRBJ2-7; D is possibly TRBD2 (6 bases). Germline CDR1 is SGHRS and CDR2 is YFSETQ. With 0 bases removed from V and 2 bases from J, the gap between germline ends came to 9 bases. The CDR3 has 14 residues.

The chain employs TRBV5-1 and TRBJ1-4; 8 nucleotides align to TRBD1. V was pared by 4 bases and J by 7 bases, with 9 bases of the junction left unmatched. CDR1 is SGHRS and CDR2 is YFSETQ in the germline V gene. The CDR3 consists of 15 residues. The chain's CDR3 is CASSPGQGDFEKLFF. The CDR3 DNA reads TGCGCCAGCAGCCCCGGACAGGGAGATTTTGAAAAACTGTTTTTT.

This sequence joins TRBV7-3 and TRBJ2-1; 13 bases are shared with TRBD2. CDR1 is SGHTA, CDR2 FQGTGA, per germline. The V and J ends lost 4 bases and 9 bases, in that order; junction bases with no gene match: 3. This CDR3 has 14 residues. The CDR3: CASSSGLAGSEQFF. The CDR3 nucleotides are TGTGCCAGCAGCTCGGGACTAGCGGGGAGTGAGCAGTTCTTC.